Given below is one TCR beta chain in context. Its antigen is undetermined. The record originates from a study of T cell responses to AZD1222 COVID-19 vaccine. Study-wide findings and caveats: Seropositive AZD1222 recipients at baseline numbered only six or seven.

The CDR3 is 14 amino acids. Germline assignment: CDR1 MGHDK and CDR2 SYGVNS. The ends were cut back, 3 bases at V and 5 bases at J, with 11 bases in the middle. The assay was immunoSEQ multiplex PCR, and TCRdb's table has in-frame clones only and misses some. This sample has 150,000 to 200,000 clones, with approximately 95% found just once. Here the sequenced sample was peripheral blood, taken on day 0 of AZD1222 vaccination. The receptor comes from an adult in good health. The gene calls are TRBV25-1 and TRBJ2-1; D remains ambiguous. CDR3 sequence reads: CASSDNRVNNEQFF. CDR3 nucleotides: TGTGCCAGCAGTGATAACCGGGTTAACAATGAGCAGTTCTTC.